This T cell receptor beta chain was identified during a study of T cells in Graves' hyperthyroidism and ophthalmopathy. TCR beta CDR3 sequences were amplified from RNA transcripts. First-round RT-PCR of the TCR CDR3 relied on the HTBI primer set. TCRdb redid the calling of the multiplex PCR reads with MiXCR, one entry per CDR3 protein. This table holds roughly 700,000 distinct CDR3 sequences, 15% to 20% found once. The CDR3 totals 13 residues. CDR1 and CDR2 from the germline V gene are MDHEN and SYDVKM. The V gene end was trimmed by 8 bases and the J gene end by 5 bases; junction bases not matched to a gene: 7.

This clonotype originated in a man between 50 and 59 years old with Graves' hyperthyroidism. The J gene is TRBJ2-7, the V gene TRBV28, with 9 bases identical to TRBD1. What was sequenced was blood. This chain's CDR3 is CASARQGGHEQYF. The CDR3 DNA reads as TGTGCCAGCGCCCGACAGGGGGGCCACGAGCAGTACTTC.